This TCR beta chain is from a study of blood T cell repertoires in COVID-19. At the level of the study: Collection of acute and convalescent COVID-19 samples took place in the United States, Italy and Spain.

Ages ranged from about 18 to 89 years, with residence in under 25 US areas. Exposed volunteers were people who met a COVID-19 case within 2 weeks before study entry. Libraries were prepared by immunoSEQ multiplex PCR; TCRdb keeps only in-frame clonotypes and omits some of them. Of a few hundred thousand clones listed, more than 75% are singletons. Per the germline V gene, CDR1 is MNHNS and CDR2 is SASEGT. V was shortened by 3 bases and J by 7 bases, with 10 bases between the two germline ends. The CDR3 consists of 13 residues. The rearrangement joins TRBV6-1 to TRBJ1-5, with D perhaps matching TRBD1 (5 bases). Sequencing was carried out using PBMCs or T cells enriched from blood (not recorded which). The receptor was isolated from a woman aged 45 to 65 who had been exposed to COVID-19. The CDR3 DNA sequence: TGTGCCAGCAGTGAGGGACTCGGGCAGCCCCAGCATTTT. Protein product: CASSEGLGQPQHF.